Sequencing of this T cell receptor (beta chain) was carried out in a study of cytomegalovirus exposure and HLA in healthy donors. Study-level points and caveats: Later, TCR association rates were found to vary by HLA locus, highest for DRB1 and lowest for HLA-C. There was a cluster of highly shared sequence variants that was likely a sequencing artifact. Cytomegalovirus-associated TCR beta chains were listed, numbering more than 150.

Germline CDR1 reads SNHLY; CDR2 reads FYNNEI. CDR3 length: 13 amino acids. The ends were cut back, 6 bases at V and 5 bases at J, with 10 bases in the middle. As to this clone: No antigen is known for it.

Both 60 Vbeta primers and 13 Jbeta primers went into the PCR. The repertoire was sequenced with immunoSEQ multiplex PCR; TCRdb's copy has only in-frame clones and lacks some. The table lists some 130,000 clones, around four fifths of them singletons. This TCR was recovered from a female donor in good health and CMV-seronegative. Sequenced input: PBMCs. The chain couples TRBV2 to TRBJ1-4, with D possibly being TRBD1 (5 bases). CDR3 sequence (DNA): TGTGCCAGCAGGACCCGACAGAATGAAAAACTGTTTTTT. Amino acids: CASRTRQNEKLFF.